This is a list of T cell receptor beta chains from one sample in a study of sequential checkpoint blockade in melanoma. Produced via immunoSEQ multiplex PCR; TCRdb's table is partial and in-frame only. Among approximately 2,000 clones listed, about 26% were seen once. This material consisted of tumor tissue (inferred from file names), taken from a patient given nivolumab and ipilimumab in sequence. Source of these receptors: a human donor with melanoma. Each CDR3 is given with its conserved first and last residue. Each record gives: J gene, D gene, clone size, CDR3 length, V gene, CDR3 DNA, CDR3 protein. D genes are given only for firm matches. Clone size is stated in some rows and not others, as once, few, many or a class when expanded.

J: TRBJ1-5; D: NA; size: NA; length: 16; V: TRBV15; DNA: TGTGCCACCAGCAGAACCGGCGCCAAATGGGGTCAGCCCCAGCATTTT; CDR3: CATSRTGAKWGQPQHF
J: TRBJ2-6; D: NA; size: NA; length: 15; V: TRBV5-1; DNA: TGCGCCAGCTCTATGGTGAGCTCTGGGGCCAACGTCCTGACTTTC; CDR3: CASSMVSSGANVLTF
J: TRBJ2-4; D: NA; size: NA; length: 15; V: TRBV30; DNA: TGTGCCTACATCTCAGGGGTTTTGTCCAAAAACATTCAGTACTTC; CDR3: CAYISGVLSKNIQYF
J: TRBJ2-2; D: TRBD1; size: few; length: 15; V: TRBV6-8; DNA: TGTGCCAGCAGTTACTCGACAGGGGCAACCGGGGAGCTGTTTTTT; CDR3: CASSYSTGATGELFF
J: TRBJ1-1; D: NA; size: NA; length: 13; V: TRBV29-1; DNA: TGCAGCGTTGTGGAACAGTCCGGGACTGAAGCTTTCTTT; CDR3: CSVVEQSGTEAFF
J: TRBJ1-1; D: NA; size: NA; length: 14; V: TRBV28; DNA: TGTGCCAGCAGTTTGGTCGGGGGGGCCACTGAAGCTTTCTTT; CDR3: CASSLVGGATEAFF
J: TRBJ1-4; D: TRBD1; size: NA; length: 14; V: TRBV6-8; DNA: TGTGCCAGCAGTCTCAGGGGGGGCAGGGAAAAACTGTTTTTT; CDR3: CASSLRGGREKLFF
J: TRBJ2-2; D: TRBD2; size: few; length: 16; V: TRBV5-1; DNA: TGCGCCAGCAGCTCCTTAGCGGGGGGAAACACCGGGGAGCTGTTTTTT; CDR3: CASSSLAGGNTGELFF
J: TRBJ2-3; D: TRBD2; size: NA; length: 16; V: TRBV23-1; DNA: TGCGCCAGCAGCCGGCGGACTAGCGGACTTGGGGATACGCAGTATTTT; CDR3: CASSRRTSGLGDTQYF
J: TRBJ2-1; D: TRBD1; size: few; length: 14; V: TRBV12-5; DNA: TGTGCTAGTGGATCGGGACAGTATTCCAATGAGCAGTTCTTC; CDR3: CASGSGQYSNEQFF
J: TRBJ1-2; D: TRBD1; size: NA; length: 16; V: TRBV12-5; DNA: TGTGCTAGTGGCCCTGCCCCGGGACAGGGGAATGATGGCTACACCTTC; CDR3: CASGPAPGQGNDGYTF
J: TRBJ2-1; D: TRBD2; size: NA; length: 18; V: TRBV19; DNA: TGTGCCAGTAGTTACGTTTTTGTAGGGACTAGCGGTGACAATGAGCAGTTCTTC; CDR3: CASSYVFVGTSGDNEQFF
J: TRBJ2-5; D: TRBD2; size: NA; length: 16; V: TRBV11-3; DNA: TGTGCCAGCAGCTTGGAGCTAGCGGGAGGAAGGGAGACCCAGTACTTC; CDR3: CASSLELAGGRETQYF
J: TRBJ2-1; D: NA; size: NA; length: 16; V: TRBV11-3; DNA: TGTGCCAGCAGCTTAGTCGCTGTCCGCTCTAACAATGAGCAGTTCTTC; CDR3: CASSLVAVRSNNEQFF
J: TRBJ1-2; D: NA; size: NA; length: 17; V: TRBV15; DNA: TGTGCCACCAGCAGAGAAGCCTACGAGGGCGCGACCTATGGCTACACCTTC; CDR3: CATSREAYEGATYGYTF
J: TRBJ1-5; D: TRBD1; size: NA; length: 19; V: TRBV6-8; DNA: TGTGCCAGCAGTCGGGGACAGCGCGAGTCAACAAATAGCAATCAGCCCCAGCATTTT; CDR3: CASSRGQRESTNSNQPQHF
J: TRBJ2-7; D: TRBD2; size: NA; length: 15; V: TRBV23-1; DNA: TGCGCCAGCAGCCAGGTAGCGGGAGATTTCTACGAGCAGTACTTC; CDR3: CASSQVAGDFYEQYF
J: TRBJ1-1; D: NA; size: medium-sized; length: 16; V: TRBV7-6; DNA: TGTGCCAGCAGCTCATCTAGGGGGTACGCCGACACTGAAGCTTTCTTT; CDR3: CASSSSRGYADTEAFF
J: TRBJ1-1; D: NA; size: medium-sized; length: 14; V: TRBV11-3; DNA: TGTGCCAGCAGCTTGCTGGGGCAGAGCACTGAAGCTTTCTTT; CDR3: CASSLLGQSTEAFF
J: TRBJ2-2; D: NA; size: NA; length: 14; V: TRBV19; DNA: TGTGCCAGTAGTATGTCCGCGGGCACCGGGGAGCTGTTTTTT; CDR3: CASSMSAGTGELFF
J: TRBJ2-7; D: TRBD2; size: NA; length: 14; V: TRBV30; DNA: TGTGCCTGGAGTGTGGTAGCGGGACGATACGAGCAGTACTTC; CDR3: CAWSVVAGRYEQYF
J: TRBJ2-5; D: TRBD2; size: NA; length: 18; V: TRBV12-5; DNA: TGTGCTAGTGGTTTGGCGGGACTAGCGGGAGGACTCCAAGAGACCCAGTACTTC; CDR3: CASGLAGLAGGLQETQYF
J: TRBJ2-1; D: TRBD2; size: NA; length: 15; V: TRBV6-8; DNA: TGTGCCAGCAGTGACGTTACTAGCGGGGTGGATGAGCAGTTCTTC; CDR3: CASSDVTSGVDEQFF
J: TRBJ1-4; D: TRBD1; size: few; length: 16; V: TRBV18; DNA: TGTGCCAGCTCACCACCGGGACAGGGGATAGGTGAAAAACTGTTTTTT; CDR3: CASSPPGQGIGEKLFF
J: TRBJ2-7; D: TRBD2; size: NA; length: 19; V: TRBV6-8; DNA: TGTGCCAGCAGTTACCTACTGACTAGCGGGAGACAGCTTTCCTACGAGCAGTACTTC; CDR3: CASSYLLTSGRQLSYEQYF
J: TRBJ2-2; D: NA; size: NA; length: 15; V: TRBV6-8; DNA: TGTGCCAGCAGTTACTACGGGGGAGGCACCGGGGAGCTGTTTTTT; CDR3: CASSYYGGGTGELFF
J: TRBJ2-1; D: TRBD1; size: NA; length: 17; V: TRBV5-1; DNA: TGCGCCAGCAGCTTGGCTACAGGGGGTTCTAGAGGGATTGAGCAGTTCTTC; CDR3: CASSLATGGSRGIEQFF
J: TRBJ1-1; D: NA; size: NA; length: 14; V: TRBV28; DNA: TGTGCCAGCAGTTCCCCCTCTCGGAACACTGAAGCTTTCTTT; CDR3: CASSSPSRNTEAFF
J: TRBJ2-7; D: NA; size: medium-sized; length: 13; V: TRBV7-2; DNA: TGTGCCAGCAGCCCCGGCCCAAATTACGAGCAGTACTTC; CDR3: CASSPGPNYEQYF
J: TRBJ2-1; D: TRBD2; size: few; length: 19; V: TRBV6-8; DNA: TGTGCCAGCAGTTACCCGACTAGCGGGCGAGTTGGTTTCTACAATGAGCAGTTCTTC; CDR3: CASSYPTSGRVGFYNEQFF
J: TRBJ2-7; D: TRBD2; size: NA; length: 15; V: TRBV15; DNA: TGTGCCACCAGCAGAGAATTAACGGGAGGGGGGCAGCAGTACTTC; CDR3: CATSRELTGGGQQYF
J: TRBJ1-6; D: NA; size: few; length: 14; V: TRBV9; DNA: TGTGCCAGCAGCGTTTATGAGGACCGTTCACCCCTCCACTTT; CDR3: CASSVYEDRSPLHF
J: TRBJ2-1; D: NA; size: few; length: 15; V: TRBV11-3; DNA: TGTGCCAGCAGATTGACGGGAAGCTCCTACAATGAGCAGTTCTTC; CDR3: CASRLTGSSYNEQFF
J: TRBJ1-1; D: NA; size: few; length: 13; V: TRBV28; DNA: TGTGCCAGCAGTTCTCGGGGGAACACTGAAGCTTTCTTT; CDR3: CASSSRGNTEAFF
J: TRBJ2-7; D: TRBD1; size: few; length: 15; V: TRBV11-3; DNA: TGTGCCAGCAGCCCCCTTGGGACAGGGACCTACGAGCAGTACTTC; CDR3: CASSPLGTGTYEQYF
J: TRBJ2-1; D: NA; size: NA; length: 15; V: TRBV19; DNA: TGTGCCAGTAGTATGGGTGGGGGCCCCTACAATGAGCAGTTCTTC; CDR3: CASSMGGGPYNEQFF
J: TRBJ2-3; D: NA; size: NA; length: 14; V: TRBV9; DNA: TGTGCCAGCAGCCCTCGCCCGACTGCAGATACGCAGTATTTT; CDR3: CASSPRPTADTQYF
J: TRBJ2-1; D: TRBD2; size: few; length: 16; V: TRBV29-1; DNA: TGCAGCGCCCCGGGGACTAGCGGGAGCTCCTACAATGAGCAGTTCTTC; CDR3: CSAPGTSGSSYNEQFF
J: TRBJ1-1; D: NA; size: medium-sized; length: 13; V: TRBV6-8; DNA: TGTGCCAGCGGGAGGACAGCGAACACTGAAGCTTTCTTT; CDR3: CASGRTANTEAFF
J: TRBJ2-2; D: NA; size: large; length: 14; V: TRBV9; DNA: TGTGCCAGCAGGCGGCCCGTTCTAGCCGGGGAGCTGTTTTTT; CDR3: CASRRPVLAGELFF
J: TRBJ2-1; D: TRBD2; size: NA; length: 16; V: TRBV19; DNA: TGTGCCAGTAGTGTTGGAATAGCGGGGTATAACAATGAGCAGTTCTTC; CDR3: CASSVGIAGYNNEQFF
J: TRBJ2-3; D: NA; size: NA; length: 14; V: TRBV28; DNA: TGTGCCAGCAGTTTTTCAAGCCGCACAGATACGCAGTATTTT; CDR3: CASSFSSRTDTQYF
J: TRBJ2-1; D: NA; size: NA; length: 13; V: TRBV23-1; DNA: TGCGCCAGCAGTCAATCGGAAGACAATGAGCAGTTCTTC; CDR3: CASSQSEDNEQFF
J: TRBJ1-1; D: TRBD1; size: few; length: 16; V: TRBV28; DNA: TGTGCCAGCAGTTTAACAGGGGGGTACGGACACTGGGCAGCTTTCTTT; CDR3: CASSLTGGYGHWAAFF
J: TRBJ1-3; D: NA; size: NA; length: 15; V: TRBV18; DNA: TGTGCCAGCTCACCACCGGGGGCATCGGGAAACACCATATATTTT; CDR3: CASSPPGASGNTIYF